The entry that follows covers one T cell receptor beta chain sequence. TCRdb recomputed calls from the 5' RACE reads with MiXCR, one row per CDR3 protein. The top ten clones hold approximately 4% of a sample with 4,000 to 5,000 distinct CDR3 sequences, approximately 78% of them seen once. Cells sorted as Tregs were CD4+, CD25+ and CD127-/low. Per the germline V gene, CDR1 is SGHDT and CDR2 is YYEEEE. The ends were cut back, 3 bases at V and 14 bases at J, with 14 bases in the middle. This CDR3 contains 11 residues. This TCR came from a female donor with breast cancer. This chain connects TRBV5-6 to TRBJ1-2; D ambiguous. Sequencing was carried out using Tregs sorted from blood. The CDR3 reads CASSSPQDETF. DNA of the CDR3: TGTGCCAGCAGCTCACCTCAGGACGAGACCTTC.